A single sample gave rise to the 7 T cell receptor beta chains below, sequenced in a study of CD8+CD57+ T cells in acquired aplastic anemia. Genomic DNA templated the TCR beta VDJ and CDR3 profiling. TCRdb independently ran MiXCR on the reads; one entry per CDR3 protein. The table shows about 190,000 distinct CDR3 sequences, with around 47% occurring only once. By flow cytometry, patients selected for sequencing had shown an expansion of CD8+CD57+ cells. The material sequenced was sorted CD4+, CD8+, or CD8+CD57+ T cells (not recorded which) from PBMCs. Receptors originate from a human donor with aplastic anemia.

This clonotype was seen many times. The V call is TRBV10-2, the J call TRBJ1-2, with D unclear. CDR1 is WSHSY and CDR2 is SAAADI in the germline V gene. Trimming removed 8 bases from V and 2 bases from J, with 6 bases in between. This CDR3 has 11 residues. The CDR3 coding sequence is TGCGCCAGCGGCCAGAACTATGGCTACACCTTC. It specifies CASGQNYGYTF.

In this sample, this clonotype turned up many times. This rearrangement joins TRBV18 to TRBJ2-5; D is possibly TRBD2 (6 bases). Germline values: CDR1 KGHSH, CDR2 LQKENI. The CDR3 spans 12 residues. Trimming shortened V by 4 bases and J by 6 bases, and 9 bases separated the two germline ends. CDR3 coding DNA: TGTGCCAGCTCACTCGGGGGAAAGACCCAGTACTTC. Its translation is CASSLGGKTQYF.

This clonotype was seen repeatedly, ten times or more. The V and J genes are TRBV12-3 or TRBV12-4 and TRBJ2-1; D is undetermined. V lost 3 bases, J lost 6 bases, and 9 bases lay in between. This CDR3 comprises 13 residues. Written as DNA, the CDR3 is TGTGCCAGCAGTTTCCCTCTAGTCAATGAGCAGTTCTTC. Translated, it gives CASSFPLVNEQFF.

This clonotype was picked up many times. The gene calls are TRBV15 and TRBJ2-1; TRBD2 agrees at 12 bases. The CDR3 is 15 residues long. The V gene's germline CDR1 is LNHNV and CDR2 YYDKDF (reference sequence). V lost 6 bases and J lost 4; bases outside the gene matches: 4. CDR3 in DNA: TGTGCCACCAGGGAGCTAGCGGGAGGGTACAATGAGCAGTTCTTC. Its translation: CATRELAGGYNEQFF.

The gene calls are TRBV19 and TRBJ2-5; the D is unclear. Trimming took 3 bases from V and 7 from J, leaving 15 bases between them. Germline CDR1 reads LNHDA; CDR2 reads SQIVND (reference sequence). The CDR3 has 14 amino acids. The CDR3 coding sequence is TGTGCCAGTAGTATCGGCAACTATGGTGGGACCCAGTACTTC. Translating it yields CASSIGNYGGTQYF.

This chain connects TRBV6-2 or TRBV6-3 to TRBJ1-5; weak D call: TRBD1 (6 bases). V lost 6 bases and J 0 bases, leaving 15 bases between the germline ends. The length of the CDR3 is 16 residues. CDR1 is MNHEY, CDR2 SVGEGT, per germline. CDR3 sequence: CASSRGQFYSNQPQHF. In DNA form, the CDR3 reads TGTGCCAGCAGCCGGGGGCAGTTTTATAGCAATCAGCCCCAGCATTTT.

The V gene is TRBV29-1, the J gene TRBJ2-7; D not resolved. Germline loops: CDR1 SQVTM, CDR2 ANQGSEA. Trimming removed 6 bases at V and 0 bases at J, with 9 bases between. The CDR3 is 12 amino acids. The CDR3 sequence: CSVLNISYEQYF. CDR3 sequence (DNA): TGCAGCGTCCTCAACATCTCCTACGAGCAGTACTTC.